A selection of T cell receptor beta chains follows, all from one sample in a study of blood T cell repertoires in COVID-19. Profiled with immunoSEQ multiplex PCR; TCRdb holds only in-frame clones, not every one. This table has about 190,000 clones, nearly 90% appearing once. Sequenced: peripheral blood. The receptors were gathered from a woman between 35 and 50 years old who had recovered from COVID-19. CDR3s include the opening cysteine and the closing phenylalanine or tryptophan. Each record gives: clone size, V gene, D gene, J gene, CDR3 DNA, CDR3 protein. The D gene is left open where the match is weak. Size values are once, few and many counts, or a class for expanded clones, and some rows have none.

size: NA
V: TRBV18
D: TRBD2
J: TRBJ2-2
DNA: TGTGCCAGCTCACCATTTTCTAGCGGGAACACCGGGGAGCTGTTTTTT
CDR3: CASSPFSSGNTGELFF

size: NA
V: TRBV28
D: TRBD1
J: TRBJ1-3
DNA: TGTGCCAGCAGAGGACAGGGGGCAAACACCATATATTTT
CDR3: CASRGQGANTIYF

size: once
V: TRBV15
D: TRBD1
J: TRBJ2-7
DNA: TGTGCCACCAGCAACAGCGGACAGGGCCAGAACTCCTACGAGCAGTACTTC
CDR3: CATSNSGQGQNSYEQYF

size: NA
V: TRBV25-1
D: TRBD2
J: TRBJ2-1
DNA: TGTGCCAGCAGTGTGTCGGGACTAGGCTACAATGAGCAGTTCTTC
CDR3: CASSVSGLGYNEQFF

size: NA
V: TRBV30
D: NA
J: TRBJ2-2
DNA: TGTGCCTGGAGTCACGGGGGTGACACCGGGGAGCTGTTTTTT
CDR3: CAWSHGGDTGELFF

size: NA
V: TRBV27
D: TRBD1
J: TRBJ1-2
DNA: TGTGCCAGCAGTACTACTGGGACAGGGGGCTCCTATGGCTACACCTTC
CDR3: CASSTTGTGGSYGYTF

size: NA
V: TRBV24-1
D: NA
J: TRBJ2-2
DNA: TGTGCCACCAGTGATCCCCAACAGGGCCTGAACACCGGGGAGCTGTTTTTT
CDR3: CATSDPQQGLNTGELFF

size: NA
V: TRBV5-6
D: NA
J: TRBJ1-2
DNA: TGTGCCAGCAGCTTGATGCACGGGTTGGGCTATGGCTACACCTTC
CDR3: CASSLMHGLGYGYTF

size: once
V: TRBV3-1/TRBV3-2
D: NA
J: TRBJ2-1
DNA: TGTGCAGCAGGGCGCGCAGATACCCGTGAGCAGTTCTTC
CDR3: CAAGRADTREQFF

size: NA
V: TRBV30
D: TRBD1
J: TRBJ1-6
DNA: TGTGCCTGGTCCACAGGGGGCGCCCATAATAATTCACCCCTCCACTTT
CDR3: CAWSTGGAHNNSPLHF

size: NA
V: TRBV28
D: NA
J: TRBJ2-3
DNA: TGTGCCAGCAGTTTCGGGGGAGTTGGCACAGATACGCAGTATTTT
CDR3: CASSFGGVGTDTQYF

size: NA
V: TRBV11-2
D: TRBD2
J: TRBJ2-2
DNA: TGTGCCAGCAGCTTAGTTTTAGCGGGCACCGGGGAGCTGTTTTTT
CDR3: CASSLVLAGTGELFF

size: NA
V: TRBV5-1
D: TRBD1
J: TRBJ1-2
DNA: TGCGCCAGCAGCGTCCAGGGGGCGCGAGACGGCTACACCTTC
CDR3: CASSVQGARDGYTF

size: NA
V: TRBV28
D: NA
J: TRBJ1-1
DNA: TGTGCCAGCAGTACGGGGGGTCGCACTGAAGCTTTCTTT
CDR3: CASSTGGRTEAFF

size: NA
V: TRBV7-2
D: TRBD1
J: TRBJ2-1
DNA: TGTGCCAGCAGCCCATACCAGGGACAGCTCCAGTACAATGAGCAGTTCTTC
CDR3: CASSPYQGQLQYNEQFF

size: NA
V: TRBV28
D: NA
J: TRBJ2-7
DNA: TGTGCCAGCAGTCAGGGTACAGAGATCCAGCAGTACTTC
CDR3: CASSQGTEIQQYF

size: once
V: TRBV2
D: TRBD1
J: TRBJ2-5
DNA: TGTGCAACGCTGACTTGGGGGAAGGGGGCAGGAGAGACCCAGTACTTC
CDR3: CATLTWGKGAGETQYF